This T cell receptor beta chain was retrieved from a study of preoperative IRX-2 immunotherapy in early breast cancer. V was pared by 1 base and J by 0 bases, with 6 bases between. From germline, CDR1 is MGHRA and CDR2 YSYEKL. There are 15 residues in the CDR3. Treatment: preoperative locoregional IRX-2 cytokine immunotherapy. Patients received preoperative, locoregional IRX-2 cytokine immunotherapy in a phase Ib study. Generated by immunoSEQ multiplex PCR, the TCRdb table keeps only in-frame clones and is missing some. The table includes 23,000 or so clones, 85% to 90% detected once. The sequence derives from a human donor with breast cancer. The chain uses TRBV4-1 and TRBJ2-2; D remains ambiguous. The material was tumor tissue, obtained after IRX-2 immunotherapy. Here the CDR3 reads CASSQVDTNTGELFF. The CDR3 DNA sequence: TGCGCCAGCAGCCAAGTTGACACGAACACCGGGGAGCTGTTTTTT.